This T cell receptor (beta chain) was sequenced during a study of blood T cell repertoires in COVID-19. Study-wide background: Collection of acute and convalescent COVID-19 samples took place in the United States, Italy and Spain. PBMCs, B-cell-depleted T cells, or T cells provided the cDNA or gDNA that made up the material.

Per the original data handling: Reference gene primers were amplified, and this amplification served to estimate nucleated cell counts. Generated by immunoSEQ multiplex PCR, the TCRdb table keeps only in-frame clones and is missing some. Clonal size and the V and J genes are those of that table, whereas D and trimming came from the DNA. Here the sample spans over 50,000 clones, about 90% being singletons. Between the trimmed V and J ends, which lost 1 base and 2 bases, there was a span of 18 bases. The V gene's germline CDR1 is LNHNV and CDR2 YYDKDF (reference sequence). CDR3 length: 18 amino acids. The chain is built from TRBV15 and TRBJ1-5; tentatively, D is TRBD1 (6 bases). This TCR derives from a human donor in a cohort sampled during active COVID-19. The source material was peripheral blood. CDR3 residues: CATSRGGLGDLGNQPQHF. In DNA, the CDR3 is TGTGCCACCAGCAGAGGGGGGCTAGGGGATCTGGGCAATCAGCCCCAGCATTTT.